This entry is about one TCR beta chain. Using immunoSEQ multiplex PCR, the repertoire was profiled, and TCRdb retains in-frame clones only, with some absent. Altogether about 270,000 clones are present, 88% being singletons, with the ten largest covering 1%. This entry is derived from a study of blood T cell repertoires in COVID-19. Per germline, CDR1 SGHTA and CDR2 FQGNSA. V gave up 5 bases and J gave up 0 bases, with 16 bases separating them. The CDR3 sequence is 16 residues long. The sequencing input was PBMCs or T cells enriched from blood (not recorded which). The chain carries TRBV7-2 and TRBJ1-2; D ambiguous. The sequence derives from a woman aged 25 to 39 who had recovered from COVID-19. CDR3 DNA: TGTGCCAGCAGCCCTCGCGGCGCGACGACTAACTATGGCTACACCTTC. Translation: CASSPRGATTNYGYTF.